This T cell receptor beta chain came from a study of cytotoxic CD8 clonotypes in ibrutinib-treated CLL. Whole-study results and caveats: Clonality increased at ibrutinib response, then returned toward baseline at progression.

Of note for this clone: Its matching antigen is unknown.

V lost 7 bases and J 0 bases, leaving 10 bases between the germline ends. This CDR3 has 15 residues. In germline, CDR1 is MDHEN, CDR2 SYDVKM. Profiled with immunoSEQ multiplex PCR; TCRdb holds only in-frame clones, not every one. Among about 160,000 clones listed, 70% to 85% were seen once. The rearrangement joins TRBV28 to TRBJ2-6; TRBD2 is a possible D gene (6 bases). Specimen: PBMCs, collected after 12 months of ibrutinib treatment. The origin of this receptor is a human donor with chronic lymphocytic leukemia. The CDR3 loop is CASIGGYSGANVLTF. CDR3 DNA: TGTGCCAGCATCGGAGGGTACTCTGGGGCCAACGTCCTGACTTTC.